Shown below are 15 T cell receptor beta chains from a single sample sequenced in a study of vaccination and CD4 T cells after COVID-19. Documented treatment: roughly 11-day PBMC culture with coronavirus spike peptide pools or control peptides (ViraFEST assay). During the years 2011-2018, before the COVID-19 pandemic, the unexposed donor's CD4+ T cells were collected. These receptors are not linked to any known antigen. Oncomine TCR Beta short-read sequencing was applied to DNA from cultured CD4+ T cells. TCRdb itself ran the PCR reads through MiXCR, one entry per CDR3 protein. The sample has about 5,400 distinct CDR3 sequences, under 35% seen once. The sequencing input was CD4+ T cells from blood, cultured in vitro. The receptor set was obtained from a human donor in good health.

This chain connects TRBV10-3 to TRBJ2-3; possibly TRBD2 for D (5 bases). The CDR3 loop spans 18 amino acids. Germline V gene data show CDR1 as ENHRY and CDR2 as SYGVKD. The V gene lost 6 bases and the J gene lost 0 bases, with 22 bases spanning the gap. CDR3 region: CAISDITTARTSTDTQYF. The CDR3 DNA sequence: TGTGCCATCAGCGATATCACGACCGCCAGGACTAGCACAGATACGCAGTATTTT.

This rearrangement joins TRBV2 to TRBJ2-2; 7 bases fit TRBD1. Trimming removed 6 bases from V and 6 bases from J; junction bases left unmatched: 7. CDR1 is SNHLY and CDR2 is FYNNEI in the germline V gene. The CDR3 covers 14 residues. The CDR3 DNA sequence: TGTGCCAGCAGAGTAACAGGGGCGGCCGGGGAGCTGTTTTTT. Residues: CASRVTGAAGELFF.

V gene TRBV6-1 combines with J gene TRBJ2-1, with D possibly TRBD2 on 6 matching bases. V lost 5 bases to trimming and J lost 8 bases, with 13 bases between them. CDR1 MNHNS and CDR2 SASEGT come from the germline V gene. The CDR3 contains 13 residues. The CDR3 spells CASSPGGWDEQFF. In DNA, the CDR3 is TGTGCCAGCAGTCCCGGGGGATGGGATGAGCAGTTCTTC.

The gene calls are TRBV6-1 and TRBJ1-6; a weak D match, TRBD1 (5 bases). With 6 bases removed from V and 7 bases from J, the gap between germline ends came to 19 bases. CDR1 is MNHNS and CDR2 is SASEGT in the germline V gene. This CDR3 has 16 amino acids. The CDR3 protein is CASRTPLIGANSPLHF. In DNA, the CDR3 is TGTGCCAGCAGAACCCCTCTCATAGGGGCAAATTCACCCCTCCACTTT.

This clonotype turned up a few times. The rearrangement joins TRBV9 to TRBJ2-3; D unclear. V was clipped by 0 bases and J by 9 bases, with 17 bases between them. This CDR3 has 15 amino acids. Germline V lookup: CDR1 SGDLS, CDR2 YYNGEE. CDR3 nucleotide sequence: TGTGCCAGCAGCGTAGGCCTCGGAACCATAGGCACGCAGTATTTT. Its protein product is CASSVGLGTIGTQYF.

V usage is TRBV7-9 and J usage is TRBJ1-3, with 7 bases identical to TRBD1. CDR3 length: 16 amino acids. Germline assignment: CDR1 SEHNR and CDR2 FQNEAQ (reference sequence). V shed 4 bases and J 2 bases; nucleotides not matched to a gene: 8. The chain's CDR3 is CASSSPITGAGNTIYF. The CDR3, as DNA: TGTGCCAGCAGCTCGCCTATTACAGGGGCTGGAAACACCATATATTTT.

The chain links TRBV5-1 to TRBJ1-2, with unresolved D. The ends were cut back, 4 bases at V and 8 bases at J, with 15 bases in the middle. This CDR3 is 13 amino acids long. The germline V gene encodes CDR1 SGHRS and CDR2 YFSETQ. CDR3 sequence reads: CASSEGQGYGYTF. CDR3 nucleotides: TGCGCCAGCAGCGAAGGGCAAGGCTACGGCTACACCTTC.

The rearrangement links TRBV7-3 to TRBJ2-7; TRBD1 or TRBD2 may be the D gene (7 bases each). Germline values: CDR1 SGHTA, CDR2 FQGTGA. CDR3 length: 13 residues. V was cut by 5 bases and J by 5 bases, with 13 bases left in between. CDR3 sequence: CASSLQGRDEQYF. CDR3 nucleotides: TGTGCCAGCAGCCTACAGGGGAGGGACGAGCAGTACTTC.

The J gene is TRBJ2-7, the V gene TRBV20-1; D could derive from TRBD1 or TRBD2 (6 bases each). The CDR3 has 13 amino acids. The germline V gene has CDR1 DFQATT and CDR2 SNEGSKA (reference sequence). V dropped 2 bases and J dropped 3 bases, with 11 bases sitting between them. The CDR3: CSARSGAGYEQYF. CDR3 bases: TGCAGTGCTAGATCGGGGGCCGGCTACGAGCAGTACTTC.

The rearrangement uses TRBV12-3 or TRBV12-4 and TRBJ1-3; D gene uncertain. The CDR3 has 14 amino acids. The ends were cut back, 6 bases at V and 4 bases at J, with 13 bases in the middle. The CDR3 DNA reads TGTGCCAGCAGCTCGTCGGGAGCGGGAAACACCATATATTTT. It encodes CASSSSGAGNTIYF.

The chain uses TRBV7-9 and TRBJ1-3, with TRBD1 as a possible D gene (5 bases). Trimming removed 10 bases at V and 0 bases at J, with 13 bases between. The CDR3 is made up of 14 amino acids. Germline values: CDR1 SEHNR, CDR2 FQNEAQ (reference sequence). CDR3 sequence reads: CATRVGSSGNTIYF. The DNA of the CDR3 is TGTGCCACCAGGGTTGGGAGCTCTGGAAACACCATATATTTT.

The V call is TRBV12-3 or TRBV12-4, the J call TRBJ1-1; TRBD1 is a possible D gene (6 bases). V lost 6 bases and J 4 bases, leaving 15 bases between the germline ends. The CDR3 spans 14 residues. CDR3 DNA sequence: TGTGCCAGCAGGGCGGACAGCGCCCGCACTGAAGCTTTCTTT. The encoded protein is CASRADSARTEAFF.

The V and J genes are TRBV20-1 and TRBJ2-3; TRBD2 is a possible D gene (6 bases). The CDR3 has 14 amino acids. V was cut by 4 bases and J by 5 bases, with 16 bases left in between. Germline V gene sequence: CDR1 DFQATT, CDR2 SNEGSKA (reference sequence). The CDR3 loop is CSANPGPGGDTQYF. CDR3 DNA sequence: TGCAGTGCTAATCCTGGGCCCGGGGGAGATACGCAGTATTTT.

In this sample, this clonotype turned up a few times. Here the CDR3 reads CASGTGSNEQFF. CDR3 coding DNA: TGTGCCAGCGGGACAGGGTCCAATGAGCAGTTCTTC. The rearrangement links TRBV6-1 to TRBJ2-1, with 9 bases matching TRBD1. CDR1 is MNHNS and CDR2 is SASEGT in the germline V gene. The CDR3 is 12 residues long. V trimming: 8 bases; J trimming: 6 bases; junction bases outside the gene matches: 2.

The chain has TRBV5-5 and TRBJ1-5; D is unclear. V lost 2 bases to trimming and J lost 2 bases, with 11 bases between them. Per the germline V gene, CDR1 is SGHKS and CDR2 is YYEKEE (reference sequence). This CDR3 is built from 15 residues. CDR3 sequence: CASSFGHWGNQPQHF. The CDR3 DNA is TGTGCCAGCAGCTTTGGGCACTGGGGCAATCAGCCCCAGCATTTT. The variable domain in full, with the rest retrieved from reference TRBV5-5 and TRBJ1-5, is DAGVTQSPTHLIKTRGQQVTLRCSPISGHKSVSWYQQVLGQGPQFIFQYYEKEERGRGNFPDRFSARQFPNYSSELNVNALLLGDSALYLCASSFGHWGNQPQHFGDGTRLSIL.